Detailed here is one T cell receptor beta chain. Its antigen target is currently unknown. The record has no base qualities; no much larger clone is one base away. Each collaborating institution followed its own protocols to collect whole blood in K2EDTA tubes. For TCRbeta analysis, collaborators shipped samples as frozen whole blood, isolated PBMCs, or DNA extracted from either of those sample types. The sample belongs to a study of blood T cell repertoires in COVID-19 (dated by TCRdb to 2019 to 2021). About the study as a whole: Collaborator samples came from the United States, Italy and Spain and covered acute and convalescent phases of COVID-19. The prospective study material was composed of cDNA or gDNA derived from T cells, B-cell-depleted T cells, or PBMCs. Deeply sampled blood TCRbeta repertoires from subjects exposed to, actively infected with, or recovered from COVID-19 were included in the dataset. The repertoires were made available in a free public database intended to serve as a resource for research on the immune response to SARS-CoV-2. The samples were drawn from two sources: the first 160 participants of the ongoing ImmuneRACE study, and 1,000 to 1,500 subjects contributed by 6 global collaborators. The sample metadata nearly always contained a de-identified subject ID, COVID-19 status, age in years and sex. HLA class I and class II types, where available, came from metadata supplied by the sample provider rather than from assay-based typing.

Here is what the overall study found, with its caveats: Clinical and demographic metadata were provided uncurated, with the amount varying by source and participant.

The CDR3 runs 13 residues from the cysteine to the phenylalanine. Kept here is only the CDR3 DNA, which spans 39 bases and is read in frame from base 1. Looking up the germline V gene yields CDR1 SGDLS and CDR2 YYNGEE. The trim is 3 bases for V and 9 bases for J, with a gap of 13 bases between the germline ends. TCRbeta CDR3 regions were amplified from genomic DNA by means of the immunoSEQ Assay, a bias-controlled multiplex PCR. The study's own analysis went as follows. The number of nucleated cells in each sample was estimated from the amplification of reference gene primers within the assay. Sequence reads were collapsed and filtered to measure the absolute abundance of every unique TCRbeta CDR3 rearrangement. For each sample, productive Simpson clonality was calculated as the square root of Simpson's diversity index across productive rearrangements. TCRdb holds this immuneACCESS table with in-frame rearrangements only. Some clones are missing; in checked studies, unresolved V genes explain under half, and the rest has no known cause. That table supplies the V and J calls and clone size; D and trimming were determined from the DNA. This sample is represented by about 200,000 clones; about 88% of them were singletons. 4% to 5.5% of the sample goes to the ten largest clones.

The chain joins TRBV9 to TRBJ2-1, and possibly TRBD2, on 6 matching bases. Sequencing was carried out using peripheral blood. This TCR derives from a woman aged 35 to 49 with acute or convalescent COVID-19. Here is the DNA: TGTGCCAGCAGCGAGACCTGGAGGGGTGAGCAGTTCTTC. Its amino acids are CASSETWRGEQFF. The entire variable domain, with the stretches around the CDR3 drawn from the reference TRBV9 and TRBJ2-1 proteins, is DSGVTQTPKHLITATGQRVTLRCSPRSGDLSVYWYQQSLDQGLQFLIQYYNGEERAKGNILERFSAQQFPDLHSELNLSSLELGDSALYFCASSETWRGEQFFGPGTRLTVL.